Included here is one T cell receptor (beta chain) sequence, with context. What it binds is unknown. This entry is derived from a study of T cell responses to AZD1222 COVID-19 vaccine. The table came from immunoSEQ multiplex PCR; TCRdb's copy has only in-frame clones and leaves some out. Here the sample spans roughly 200,000 clones, roughly 92% being singletons. Notes on the study in general: The donor cohort was predominantly white British with a female majority, and clonal diversity may have been underestimated. Baseline testing showed seropositivity in only five to seven AZD1222 recipients.

Germline V gene sequence: CDR1 SGHRS, CDR2 YFSETQ. The CDR3 consists of 14 residues. Trimming took off 7 bases at V and 3 bases at J, with 14 bases between the two ends. The TCR was taken from an adult in good health. This sequence joins TRBV5-1 and TRBJ2-1; a weak D match, TRBD2 (5 bases). Sequenced here: peripheral blood, sampled on day 0 of AZD1222 vaccination. In nucleotides, the CDR3 is TGCGCCAGCTCACAACAAAGCGGCTACAATGAGCAGTTCTTC. Translation: CASSQQSGYNEQFF. Filled out from reference TRBV5-1 and TRBJ2-1, the complete variable domain reads KAGVTQTPRYLIKTRGQQVTLSCSPISGHRSVSWYQQTPGQGLQFLFEYFSETQRNKGNFPGRFSGRQFSNSRSEMNVSTLELGDSALYLCASSQQSGYNEQFFGPGTRLTVL.